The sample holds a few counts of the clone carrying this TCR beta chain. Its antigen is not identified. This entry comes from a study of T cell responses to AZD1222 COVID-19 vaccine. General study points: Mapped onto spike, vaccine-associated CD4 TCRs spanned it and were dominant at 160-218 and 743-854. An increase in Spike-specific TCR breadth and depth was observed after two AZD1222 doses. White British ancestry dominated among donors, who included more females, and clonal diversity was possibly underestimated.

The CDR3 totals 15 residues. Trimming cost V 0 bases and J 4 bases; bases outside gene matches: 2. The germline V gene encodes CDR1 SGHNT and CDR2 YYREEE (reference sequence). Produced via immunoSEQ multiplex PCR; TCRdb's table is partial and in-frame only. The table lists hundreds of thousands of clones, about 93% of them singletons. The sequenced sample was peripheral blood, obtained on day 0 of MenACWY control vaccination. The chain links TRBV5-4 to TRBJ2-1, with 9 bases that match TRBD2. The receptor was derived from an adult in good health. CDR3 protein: CASSLGAGGYNEQFF. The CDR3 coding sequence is TGTGCCAGCAGCTTGGGTGCGGGGGGGTACAATGAGCAGTTCTTC.